This T cell receptor beta chain was profiled in a study of T-cell memory formation after mild COVID-19. TCRdb used MiXCR to reprocess the 5' RACE reads, holding one entry per CDR3 protein. The sample records 250,000 to 300,000 distinct CDR3 sequences, approximately 8.4% being singletons. Germline V gene sequence: CDR1 DFQATT, CDR2 SNEGSKA (reference sequence). Germline trimming cut 0 bases from V and 5 bases from J; bases unmatched to any gene: 5. There are 15 residues in the CDR3. The sequence came from a young man who had mild COVID-19 (a few samples of this study predate the infection). Cell type and time point are not known. The chain couples TRBV20-1 to TRBJ2-1; 9 nucleotides agree with TRBD2. Sequencing was performed on PBMCs or a T cell subset sorted from them (not recorded which). The CDR3 loop is CSARDLAGGNNEQFF. CDR3 DNA: TGCAGTGCTAGAGATCTCGCGGGGGGGAACAATGAGCAGTTCTTC.